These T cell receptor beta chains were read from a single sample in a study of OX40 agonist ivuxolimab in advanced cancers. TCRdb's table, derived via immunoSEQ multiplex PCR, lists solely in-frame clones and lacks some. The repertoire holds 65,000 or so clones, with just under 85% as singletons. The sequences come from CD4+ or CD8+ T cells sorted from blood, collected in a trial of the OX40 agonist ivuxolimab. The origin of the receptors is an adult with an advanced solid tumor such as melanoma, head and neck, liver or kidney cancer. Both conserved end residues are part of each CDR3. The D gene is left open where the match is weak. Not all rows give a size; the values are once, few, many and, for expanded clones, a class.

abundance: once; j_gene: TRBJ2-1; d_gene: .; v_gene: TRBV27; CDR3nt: TGTGCCAGCAGTTTAATAGGGGCGCATGAGCAGTTCTTC; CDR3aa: CASSLIGAHEQFF
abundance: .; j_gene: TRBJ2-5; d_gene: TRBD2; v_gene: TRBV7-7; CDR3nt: TGTGCTAGCAGCTTGGGAGGGGAAGAGACCCAGTACTTC; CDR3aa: CASSLGGEETQYF
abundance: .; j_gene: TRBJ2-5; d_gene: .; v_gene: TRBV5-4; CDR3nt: TGTGCCAGCACCTTCTTGGGCGGTTCGGGGGAGACCCAGTACTTC; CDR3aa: CASTFLGGSGETQYF
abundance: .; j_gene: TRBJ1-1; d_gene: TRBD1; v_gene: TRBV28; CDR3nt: TGTGCCAGCAGTCCGGACCTCCACAGGGGGCAGATGAACACTGAAGCTTTCTTT; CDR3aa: CASSPDLHRGQMNTEAFF
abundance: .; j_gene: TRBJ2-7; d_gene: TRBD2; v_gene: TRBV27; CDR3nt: TGTGCCAGCAGGGGACTAGCGGGCGGTTCCTACGAGCAGTACTTC; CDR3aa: CASRGLAGGSYEQYF
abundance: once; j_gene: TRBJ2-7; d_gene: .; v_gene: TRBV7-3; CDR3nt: TGTGCCAGCAGCTTAATGGCCCACTACGAGCAGTACTTC; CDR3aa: CASSLMAHYEQYF
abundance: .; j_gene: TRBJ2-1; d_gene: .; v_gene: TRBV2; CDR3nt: TGTGCCAGCAGTGAAGGCAGAAGGGGTAATGAGCAGTTCTTC; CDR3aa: CASSEGRRGNEQFF
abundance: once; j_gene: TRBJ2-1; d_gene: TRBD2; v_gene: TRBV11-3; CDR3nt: TGTGCCAGCAGCTTTCAACTAGCGGGATTTAATGAGCAGTTCTTC; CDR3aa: CASSFQLAGFNEQFF
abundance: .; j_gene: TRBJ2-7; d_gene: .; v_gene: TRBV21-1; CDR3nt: TGTGCCAGCAGGGGAGCGGGAGGGTCGTCCTACGAGCAGTACTTC; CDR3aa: CASRGAGGSSYEQYF
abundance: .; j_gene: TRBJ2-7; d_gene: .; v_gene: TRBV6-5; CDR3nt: TGTGCCAGCGGGGTCCACGAGCAGTACTTC; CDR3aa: CASGVHEQYF
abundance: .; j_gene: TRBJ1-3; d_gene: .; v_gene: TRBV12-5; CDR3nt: TGTGCTAGTGGTTTGGCAGTTTTCGGGCAAAACTCTGGAAACACCATATATTTT; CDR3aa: CASGLAVFGQNSGNTIYF
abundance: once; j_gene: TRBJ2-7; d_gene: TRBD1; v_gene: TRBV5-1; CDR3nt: TGCGCCAGCAGCTTGAGGGGGCAACACCGCGAGCAGTACTTC; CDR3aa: CASSLRGQHREQYF
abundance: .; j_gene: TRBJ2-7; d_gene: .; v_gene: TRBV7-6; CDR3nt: TGTGCCAGCAGCTTAGAATCGGCACAGGGTTTTGACGAGCAGTACTTC; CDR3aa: CASSLESAQGFDEQYF
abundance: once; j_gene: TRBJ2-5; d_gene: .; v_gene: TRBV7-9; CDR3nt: TGTGCCAGCAGCTTGCCAGCGGGCCTCAACCAAGAGACCCAGTACTTC; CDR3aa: CASSLPAGLNQETQYF
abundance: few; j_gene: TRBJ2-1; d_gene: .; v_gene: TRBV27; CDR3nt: TGTGCCAGCGCAGGGGACGGGACCTACAATGAGCAGTTCTTC; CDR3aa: CASAGDGTYNEQFF
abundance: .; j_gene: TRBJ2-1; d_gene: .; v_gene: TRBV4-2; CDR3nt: TGTGCCAGCAGGCATAAAGGGGGGGACAATGAGCAGTTCTTC; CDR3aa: CASRHKGGDNEQFF
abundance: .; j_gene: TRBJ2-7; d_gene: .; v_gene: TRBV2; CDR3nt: TGTGCCAGCAAAGTCGAATTCTCCTACGAGCAGTACTTC; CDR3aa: CASKVEFSYEQYF
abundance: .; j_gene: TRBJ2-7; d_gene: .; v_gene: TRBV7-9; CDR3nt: TGTGCCAGCAGCGAAAAAGGACACTACGAGCAGTACTTC; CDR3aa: CASSEKGHYEQYF
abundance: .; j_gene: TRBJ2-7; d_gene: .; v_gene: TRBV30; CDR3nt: TGTGCCTGGAGTCCCGGGACCGGGGACGAGCAGTACTTC; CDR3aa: CAWSPGTGDEQYF
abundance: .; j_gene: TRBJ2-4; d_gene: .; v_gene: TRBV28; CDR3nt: TGTGCCAGCCAGGGAAACATTCAGTACTTC; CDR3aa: CASQGNIQYF
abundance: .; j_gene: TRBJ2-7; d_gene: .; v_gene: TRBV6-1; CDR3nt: TGTGCCAGCAGTGCAACCTTAGACAGCCGAAGCTCCTACGAGCAGTACTTC; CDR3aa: CASSATLDSRSSYEQYF
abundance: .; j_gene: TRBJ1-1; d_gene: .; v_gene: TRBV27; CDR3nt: TGTGCCAGCTCCCAGGGGTTGATCACTGAAGCTTTCTTT; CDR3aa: CASSQGLITEAFF
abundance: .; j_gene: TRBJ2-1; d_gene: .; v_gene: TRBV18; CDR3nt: TGTGCCAGCTCCGATAGCGGTGAGCAGTTCTTC; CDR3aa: CASSDSGEQFF